The TCR beta chain described here comes from a study of cytomegalovirus exposure and HLA in healthy donors. The PCR was carried out with 60 Vbeta primers and 13 Jbeta primers. Clones were sequenced by immunoSEQ multiplex PCR, and TCRdb holds only the in-frame ones, with some missing. The repertoire holds roughly 150,000 clones, with about 76% as singletons. The source of this sequence is a woman between 18 and 29 years old in good health and CMV-seropositive. The material sequenced was PBMCs.

This chain's CDR3 is CASSLDKGAAFF. The CDR3 DNA follows: TGTGCCAGCAGCTTGGACAAAGGAGCAGCTTTCTTT. The rearrangement joins TRBV11-3 to TRBJ1-1; possible D gene TRBD1, 5 bases. Trimming stripped 3 bases from V and 10 bases from J, with 12 bases between. CDR1 and CDR2 (germline): SGHNT, YENEEA. The CDR3 length is 12 residues.